The 15 T cell receptor beta chains given below trace back to one sample, sequenced in a study of TIL therapy for anti-PD-1-resistant metastatic lung cancer (dated by TCRdb to the early 2020s). The time point label, as the study defines it: pre-treatment sample, taken before nivolumab and TIL therapy. Baseline tumor samples were excised metastases, mostly pleural nodules or supraclavicular lymph nodes, from the same resection used to grow TIL. Using bias-controlled multiplex PCR with the immunoSEQ v3 hsTCRB kit, the TCR beta CDR3 regions were amplified from genomic DNA. Imported from immuneACCESS, the table was reduced by TCRdb to in-frame sequences with V and J called. These copies leave out some clones; in studies compared against another copy, an unresolved V gene accounts for under half, and the cause of the remainder is not known. In all, the sample holds about 100,000 clones, and around 71% of those were seen once. Roughly 9.8% of the sample belongs to the ten largest clones.

Sequenced here: tumor tissue, sampled at baseline. These receptors were obtained from a person aged 25-80 years with non-small cell lung cancer.

This clone showed up just once. The chain is built from TRBV28 and TRBJ2-1; D is possibly TRBD1 or TRBD2 (5 bases each). CDR3 size: 17 residues. From germline, CDR1 is MDHEN and CDR2 SYDVKM. V was clipped by 6 bases and J by 7 bases, with 25 bases between them. CDR3 in DNA: TGTGCCAGCAGCGGACTCCTAAACCCAAAAGGGGTGAATGAGCAGTTCTTC. The encoded protein is CASSGLLNPKGVNEQFF.

The V call is TRBV18, the J call TRBJ2-5; D gene unclear. Germline CDR1 KGHSH, CDR2 LQKENI. V lost 6 bases and J 3 bases, leaving 8 bases between the germline ends. The CDR3 runs to 12 residues. CDR3 amino acids: CASSRGEETQYF. In DNA, the CDR3 is TGTGCCAGCTCTCGAGGCGAAGAGACCCAGTACTTC.

The J gene is TRBJ2-3, the V gene TRBV28, with D uncertain. The germline V gene has CDR1 MDHEN and CDR2 SYDVKM. The CDR3 loop spans 16 amino acids. V was shortened by 2 bases and J by 0 bases, with 12 bases between the two germline ends. The CDR3 here is CASSLTGTLSTDTQYF. DNA of the CDR3: TGTGCCAGCAGTTTAACGGGCACTCTAAGCACAGATACGCAGTATTTT. The complete variable domain, with remaining parts taken from reference TRBV28 and TRBJ2-3, reads DVKVTQSSRYLVKRTGEKVFLECVQDMDHENMFWYRQDPGLGLRLIYFSYDVKMKEKGDIPEGYSVSREKKERFSLILESASTNQTSMYLCASSLTGTLSTDTQYFGPGTRLTVL.

The V gene is TRBV11-1, the J gene TRBJ1-1; D gene ambiguous. V lost 2 bases to trimming and J lost 3 bases, with 10 bases between them. This CDR3 comprises 14 residues. Germline values: CDR1 SGHAT, CDR2 FQDESV (reference sequence). In DNA, the CDR3 is TGTGCCAGCAGCTTAAAAATTGAGGACACTGAAGCTTTCTTT. Amino acids: CASSLKIEDTEAFF.

The table lists this clone with a count of one. V and J are TRBV4-3 and TRBJ2-3; the D is unclear. With 0 bases removed from V and 0 bases from J, the gap between germline ends came to 13 bases. Germline values: CDR1 LGHNA, CDR2 YSLEER. This CDR3 contains 17 residues. CDR3 loop: CASSQDFQRSSTDTQYF. The CDR3 region has the DNA TGCGCCAGCAGCCAAGATTTTCAACGTTCTAGCACAGATACGCAGTATTTT.

This clone was recorded only once. The chain couples TRBV7-8 to TRBJ2-7; D gene uncertain. The ends were cut back, 1 base at V and 4 bases at J, with 14 bases in the middle. The CDR3 covers 15 residues. Germline V gene data show CDR1 as SGHVS and CDR2 as FQNEAQ. CDR3 DNA sequence: TGTGCCAGCAGCTTAGAAGGCGGCCCAAATTACGAGCAGTACTTC. Translation: CASSLEGGPNYEQYF.

V usage is TRBV9 and J usage is TRBJ2-3; a weak D match, TRBD1 (6 bases). V lost 1 base to trimming and J lost 4 bases, with 19 bases between them. There are 17 residues in the CDR3. Germline CDR1 and CDR2: SGDLS and YYNGEE. The CDR3 bases are TGTGCCAGCAGCGTAACTCCAGGGGAAGCTTGGGCAGATACGCAGTATTTT. This translates into CASSVTPGEAWADTQYF.

This clone was seen only a few times. CDR3 in DNA: TGTGCCAGCCTGTCCCGGGACAGGGTTCGTAACACTGAAGCTTTCTTT. Protein sequence: CASLSRDRVRNTEAFF. This chain connects TRBV19 to TRBJ1-1, with TRBD1 matching 9 bases. With V trimmed by 9 bases and J by 2 bases, 13 bases remained unmatched. This CDR3 contains 16 residues. The germline CDR1 and CDR2 sequences are LNHDA and SQIVND (reference sequence).

This clone was recorded a few times. The gene calls are TRBV7-2 and TRBJ2-4; D might be TRBD1 (5 bases). The CDR3 has 13 amino acids. Germline assignment: CDR1 SGHTA and CDR2 FQGNSA. Trimming shortened V by 3 bases and J by 8 bases, and 11 bases separated the two germline ends. CDR3 residues: CASSFLQGDIQYF. Written as DNA, the CDR3 is TGTGCCAGCAGCTTCCTACAAGGGGACATTCAGTACTTC.

The chain links TRBV7-8 to TRBJ2-3; 11 bases fit TRBD2. CDR1 and CDR2 (germline): SGHVS, FQNEAQ. The trim removed 0 bases at V and 0 bases at J, leaving 5 bases unmatched. The CDR3 totals 18 residues. As DNA, the CDR3 is TGTGCCAGCAGCTTAGCTAGCGGGGGGGGACTAAGCACAGATACGCAGTATTTT. Its protein product is CASSLASGGGLSTDTQYF.

This clone was recorded only once. The chain employs TRBV5-1 and TRBJ2-7; D is ambiguous. This CDR3 region has 14 residues. V lost 4 bases and J lost 0, with 11 bases in between. The V gene's germline CDR1 is SGHRS and CDR2 YFSETQ. The CDR3 DNA reads as TGCGCCAGCAGCCCTCAGACAAGCTCCTACGAGCAGTACTTC. Its translation: CASSPQTSSYEQYF.

The rearrangement uses TRBV4-2 and TRBJ2-5; D is perhaps TRBD2 (6 bases). CDR3 length: 15 amino acids. The germline gives CDR1 LGHNA, CDR2 YNFKEQ. V dropped 0 bases and J dropped 5 bases, with 13 bases sitting between them. CDR3 protein: CASSQDWRRAETQYF. In DNA form, the CDR3 reads TGTGCCAGCAGCCAAGATTGGAGGAGGGCGGAGACCCAGTACTTC.

This clone was counted a few times. The J gene is TRBJ2-7, the V gene TRBV18; 7 bases are shared with TRBD1. The CDR3 runs to 14 residues. With 5 bases clipped from V and 2 bases from J, the junction kept 6 bases outside the gene matches. CDR1 KGHSH and CDR2 LQKENI come from the germline V gene. The CDR3 loop reads CASSTGAQTYEQYF. The CDR3 region has the DNA TGTGCCAGCTCAACAGGGGCCCAAACCTACGAGCAGTACTTC. Filled out from reference TRBV18 and TRBJ2-7, the complete variable domain reads NAGVMQNPRHLVRRRGQEARLRCSPMKGHSHVYWYRQLPEEGLKFMVYLQKENIIDESGMPKERFSAEFPKEGPSILRIQQVVRGDSAAYFCASSTGAQTYEQYFGPGTRLTVT.

The chain recombines TRBV4-3 with TRBJ1-6, with D maybe TRBD1 (5 bases). This CDR3 is built from 16 residues. CDR1 LGHNA and CDR2 YSLEER come from the germline V gene. Trimming pared 0 bases from V and 6 bases from J, leaving 12 bases between. The DNA of the CDR3 is TGCGCCAGCAGCCAAGATCACCAGGGCCTTAATTCACCCCTCCACTTT. This translates into CASSQDHQGLNSPLHF.

The chain carries TRBV9 and TRBJ2-7; 10 positions agree with TRBD1. V gave up 7 bases and J gave up 4 bases; unmatched junction bases: 5. From germline, CDR1 is SGDLS and CDR2 YYNGEE. The CDR3 is made up of 13 amino acids. CDR3 in amino acids: CASGRTGGYEQYF. CDR3 bases: TGTGCCAGCGGCAGGACAGGGGGATACGAGCAGTACTTC.